What follows describes a single T cell receptor (beta chain). Sample time point: week 3, after first cycle of checkpoint inhibitor. Response was assessed by RECIST 1.1 at 12 weeks, except a couple of rapid progressors. This specimen belongs to a study of blood T cell dynamics during melanoma immunotherapy. This table comes from immunoSEQ multiplex PCR, and its TCRdb copy is limited to in-frame clones, with some not included. This table has about 7,600 clones, over 65% appearing once. The receptor's source is a human donor with melanoma. This sample comprised blood, obtained from a patient treated with checkpoint blockade.

CDR3 residues: CAWTQDKGTEAFF. The DNA of the CDR3 is TGTGCCTGGACCCAGGACAAGGGGACTGAAGCTTTCTTT. The chain carries TRBV30 and TRBJ1-1; D is perhaps TRBD1 (5 bases). The CDR3 sequence is 13 residues long. Germline V lookup: CDR1 GTSNPN, CDR2 SVGIG (reference sequence). Trimming left V 4 bases short and J 5 bases short, with 14 bases between.